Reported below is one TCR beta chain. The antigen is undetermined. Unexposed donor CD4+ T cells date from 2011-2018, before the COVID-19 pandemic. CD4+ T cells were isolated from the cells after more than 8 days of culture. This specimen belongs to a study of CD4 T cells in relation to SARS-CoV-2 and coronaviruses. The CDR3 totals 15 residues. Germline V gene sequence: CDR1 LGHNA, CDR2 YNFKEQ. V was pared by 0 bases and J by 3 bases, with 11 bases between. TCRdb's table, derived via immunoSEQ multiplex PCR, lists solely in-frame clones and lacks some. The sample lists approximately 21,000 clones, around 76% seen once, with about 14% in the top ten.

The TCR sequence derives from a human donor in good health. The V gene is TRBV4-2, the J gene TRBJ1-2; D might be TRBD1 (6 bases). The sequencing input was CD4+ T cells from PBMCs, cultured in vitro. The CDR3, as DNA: TGTGCCAGCAGCCAAGATAACAGGGAGGACTATGGCTACACCTTC. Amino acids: CASSQDNREDYGYTF.